A selection of T cell receptor beta chains follows, all from one sample in a study of shared clonotypes between healthy human individuals. Method: immunoSEQ multiplex PCR; TCRdb's copy keeps in-frame clones and lacks some. Counted here are approximately 1,500,000 clones, under 99% occurring once; the ten biggest clones make up approximately 0.45%. Sequenced: naive CD4+ T cells sorted from blood. The origin of the receptors is a man aged 25 to 40 in good health. Each CDR3 is given with its conserved first and last residue. Each record gives: CDR3 DNA, CDR3 protein, clone size, J gene, D gene, V gene. The D gene is left open where the match is weak. Rows may omit the clone size; those that give it use once, few, many or a size class.

DNA: TGCGCCAGCAGTAGAGAGGGGGCTACGGGGAACACTGAAGCTTTCTTT
CDR3: CASSREGATGNTEAFF
size: .
J: TRBJ1-1
D: TRBD1
V: TRBV5-1

DNA: TGTGCTAGTGCCCCCCAGGGAAACTATGGCTACACCTTC
CDR3: CASAPQGNYGYTF
size: .
J: TRBJ1-2
D: .
V: TRBV12-5

DNA: TGTGCCAGTAGTATTCTGGGAGGGGGGCTATACAATGAGCAGTTCTTC
CDR3: CASSILGGGLYNEQFF
size: .
J: TRBJ2-1
D: .
V: TRBV19

DNA: TGTGCCAGCAGCTCCCCCAGGGACTTGTACAATGAGCAGTTCTTC
CDR3: CASSSPRDLYNEQFF
size: .
J: TRBJ2-1
D: .
V: TRBV5-4

DNA: TGTGCCAGCATCCCGACAGGGTGGACTGAAGCTTTCTTT
CDR3: CASIPTGWTEAFF
size: .
J: TRBJ1-1
D: TRBD1
V: TRBV28

DNA: TGTGCCTGGAGTGTAAAGTATGGCTACACCTTC
CDR3: CAWSVKYGYTF
size: .
J: TRBJ1-2
D: .
V: TRBV30

DNA: TGTGCCAGCAAGTGGGGGAGTGGGTCCTACAATGAGCAGTTCTTC
CDR3: CASKWGSGSYNEQFF
size: .
J: TRBJ2-1
D: .
V: TRBV27

DNA: TGTGCCTGGAGTACGGGTGATGGGGGCGAGCAGTACTTC
CDR3: CAWSTGDGGEQYF
size: .
J: TRBJ2-7
D: .
V: TRBV30

DNA: TGTGCCACCAGCGAGCCCAGGGAATGGTACGAGCAGTACTTC
CDR3: CATSEPREWYEQYF
size: once
J: TRBJ2-7
D: .
V: TRBV15

DNA: TGTGCCAGCAGCCGGACTAGCGGGGGCTACGAGCAGTACTTC
CDR3: CASSRTSGGYEQYF
size: .
J: TRBJ2-7
D: TRBD2
V: TRBV6-5

DNA: TGCGCCAGCATTACAGGGGGGACCCAGTACTTC
CDR3: CASITGGTQYF
size: .
J: TRBJ2-5
D: TRBD1
V: TRBV10-2

DNA: TGTGCCAGCAGCCCGAGGGGGGGCTCTGGAAACACCATATATTTT
CDR3: CASSPRGGSGNTIYF
size: .
J: TRBJ1-3
D: .
V: TRBV7-3

DNA: TGTGCCAGTAGTATAGATGCCAACTCCTACGAGCAGTACTTC
CDR3: CASSIDANSYEQYF
size: .
J: TRBJ2-7
D: .
V: TRBV19

DNA: TGTGCCAGCAGCGACCCGGGGAGGGGACAGGGGCAAGAGACCCAGTACTTC
CDR3: CASSDPGRGQGQETQYF
size: .
J: TRBJ2-5
D: TRBD1
V: TRBV9

DNA: TGTGCCAGCACCCCGGGGGGGAGGGGTCAGCCCCAGCATTTT
CDR3: CASTPGGRGQPQHF
size: .
J: TRBJ1-5
D: .
V: TRBV7-9

DNA: TGTGCCAGCAGTCCCTCGGCGAACTATGGCTACACCTTC
CDR3: CASSPSANYGYTF
size: .
J: TRBJ1-2
D: .
V: TRBV6-6